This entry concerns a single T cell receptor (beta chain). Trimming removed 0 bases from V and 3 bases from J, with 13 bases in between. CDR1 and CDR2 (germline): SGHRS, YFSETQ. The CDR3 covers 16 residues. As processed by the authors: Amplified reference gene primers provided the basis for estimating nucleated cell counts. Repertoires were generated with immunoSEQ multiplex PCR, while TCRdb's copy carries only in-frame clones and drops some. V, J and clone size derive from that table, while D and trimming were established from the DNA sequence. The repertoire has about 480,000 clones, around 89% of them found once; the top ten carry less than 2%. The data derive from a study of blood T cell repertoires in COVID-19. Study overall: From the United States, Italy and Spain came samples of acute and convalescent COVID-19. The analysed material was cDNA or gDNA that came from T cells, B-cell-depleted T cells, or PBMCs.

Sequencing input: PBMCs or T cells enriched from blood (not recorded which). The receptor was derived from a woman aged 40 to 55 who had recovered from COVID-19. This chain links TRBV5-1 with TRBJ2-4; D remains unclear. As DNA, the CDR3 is TGCGCCAGCAGCTTGGAAGTATCGATAGTCAAAAACATTCAGTACTTC. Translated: CASSLEVSIVKNIQYF. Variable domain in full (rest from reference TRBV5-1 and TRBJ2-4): KAGVTQTPRYLIKTRGQQVTLSCSPISGHRSVSWYQQTPGQGLQFLFEYFSETQRNKGNFPGRFSGRQFSNSRSEMNVSTLELGDSALYLCASSLEVSIVKNIQYFGAGTRLSVL.